Below are 22 T cell receptor beta chains sequenced from a single sample in a study of cytomegalovirus exposure and HLA in healthy donors. It was with 60 Vbeta and 13 Jbeta primers that the PCR ran. The repertoire was sequenced with immunoSEQ multiplex PCR; TCRdb's copy has only in-frame clones and lacks some. The sample has 160,000 or so clones; roughly four fifths are singletons. The sequencing sample was made of PBMCs. The receptors originated from a man aged 40-49 years in good health and CMV-seronegative.

This clone was seen only once. CDR3 loop: CASSPSRRSSGANVLTF. Here the CDR3 DNA reads TGTGCCAGCAGCCCAAGTCGGCGGAGCTCTGGGGCCAACGTCCTGACTTTC. This chain connects TRBV7-3 to TRBJ2-6; D ambiguous. V dropped 5 bases and J dropped 0 bases, with 14 bases sitting between them. The CDR3 runs 17 residues. Germline CDR1 SGHTA, CDR2 FQGTGA.

This chain uses TRBV11-2 with TRBJ2-5, with D perhaps TRBD2 (6 bases). Trimming removed 5 bases from V and 1 base from J, with 14 bases in between. Germline V gene data show CDR1 as SGHAT and CDR2 as FQNNGV. The CDR3 spans 15 residues. The CDR3 here is CASSRILGSQETQYF. The CDR3 coding sequence is TGTGCCAGCAGCCGTATTCTCGGGAGCCAAGAGACCCAGTACTTC.

The chain recombines TRBV12-2 with TRBJ2-4; TRBD2 was called by the table and not checked on the DNA. TRBV12-2 is recorded as a pseudogene. The CDR3 sequence is 16 residues long. CDR3 coding DNA: TGTGCAAGTCGCCAGGCCACCGGGCGGGAGGGAAACAGTCAGTACTTC. Its translation is CASRQATGREGNSQYF.

This clone was observed once. V is TRBV13 and J is TRBJ2-3, with D perhaps matching TRBD1 (6 bases). Germline V gene lookup returns CDR1 PRHDT and CDR2 FYEKMQ (reference sequence). This CDR3 has 18 amino acids. The ends were cut back, 3 bases at V and 0 bases at J, with 19 bases in the middle. CDR3: CASSLGWGREDSTDTQYF. CDR3 DNA sequence: TGTGCCAGCAGCTTGGGATGGGGGCGAGAGGACAGCACAGATACGCAGTATTTT.

The chain links TRBV28 to TRBJ2-7; 10 nucleotides agree with TRBD2. The CDR3 is 16 amino acids. Germline V lookup: CDR1 MDHEN, CDR2 SYDVKM. The ends lost 5 bases at V and 5 bases at J; junction bases unmatched: 12. CDR3 bases: TGTGCCAGCAGTCCTATCTCTAGCGGGAGTTCGGACGAGCAGTACTTC. It translates to CASSPISSGSSDEQYF.

V and J are TRBV7-7 and TRBJ2-1; no definite D call. V was clipped by 1 base and J by 6 bases, with 7 bases between them. This CDR3 has 13 residues. Germline loops: CDR1 SSHAT, CDR2 FNYEAQ (reference sequence). For the CDR3, the DNA is TGTGCCAGCAGCTTAGGGAACAGCAATGAGCAGTTCTTC. Translating it yields CASSLGNSNEQFF.

The rearrangement uses TRBV2 and TRBJ2-5; 11 bases match TRBD2. This CDR3 contains 15 residues. V was clipped by 8 bases and J by 2 bases; unmatched bases: 7. CDR1 and CDR2 from the germline V gene are SNHLY and FYNNEI. The CDR3 spells CASGGTSGRQETQYF. For the CDR3, the DNA is TGTGCCAGCGGAGGGACTAGCGGCAGACAAGAGACCCAGTACTTC.

The chain links TRBV19 to TRBJ2-3; TRBD2 matches at 12 bases. Germline-derived CDR1 and CDR2 are LNHDA and SQIVND (reference sequence). Trimming took 7 bases from V and 4 from J; bases not matched to a gene: 6. CDR3 length: 15 residues. CDR3 region: CASTALAGGADTQYF. Here the CDR3 DNA reads TGTGCCAGTACTGCACTAGCGGGAGGAGCAGATACGCAGTATTTT.

V gene TRBV7-6 combines with J gene TRBJ2-5; tentative D call: TRBD1 (6 bases). The J call may be wrong; the DNA end is better matched by TRBJ2-7. This CDR3 contains 15 residues. CDR1 SGHVS and CDR2 FNYEAQ come from the germline V gene. Here the CDR3 DNA reads TGTGCCAGCAGCTCGCTAGGGGGAATGGGCGACGAGCAGTACTTC. Translated: CASSSLGGMGDEQYF.

The sample holds a few counts of this clone. The rearrangement uses TRBV19 and TRBJ1-4; possibly TRBD1 for D (5 bases). The CDR3 extends over 19 amino acids. Trimming took 5 bases from V and 0 from J, leaving 22 bases between them. Germline V lookup: CDR1 LNHDA, CDR2 SQIVND (reference sequence). CDR3 sequence (DNA): TGTGCCAGTAGTGTCCCTCGTGGAGGGGTCCTCTCAACTAATGAAAAACTGTTTTTT. This gives the protein CASSVPRGGVLSTNEKLFF.

The rearrangement links TRBV9 to TRBJ1-1, with D unresolved. In germline, CDR1 is SGDLS, CDR2 YYNGEE. The length of the CDR3 is 15 residues. V was trimmed by 1 base and J by 0 bases, leaving 10 bases between them. The CDR3 region is CASSVFADMNTEAFF. Here the CDR3 DNA reads TGTGCCAGCAGCGTATTTGCAGACATGAACACTGAAGCTTTCTTT.

V is TRBV19 and J is TRBJ1-2; D is uncertain. Per germline, CDR1 LNHDA and CDR2 SQIVND (reference sequence). This CDR3 region has 11 residues. Trimming cost V 9 bases and J 0 bases, with 5 bases left between them. CDR3 nucleotide sequence: TGTGCCAGCAGAACTAACTATGGCTACACCTTC. It specifies CASRTNYGYTF. Supplemented by reference TRBV19 and TRBJ1-2, the full variable domain reads DGGITQSPKYLFRKEGQNVTLSCEQNLNHDAMYWYRQDPGQGLRLIYYSQIVNDFQKGDIAEGYSVSREKKESFPLTVTSAQKNPTAFYLCASRTNYGYTFGSGTRLTVV.

A few counts support this clone. This chain uses TRBV5-1 with TRBJ2-1; D ambiguous. The CDR3 loop spans 14 amino acids. CDR1 is SGHRS and CDR2 is YFSETQ in the germline V gene. V was trimmed by 0 bases and J by 9 bases, leaving 13 bases between them. The CDR3: CASSLGKERIEQFF. CDR3 bases: TGCGCCAGCAGCTTGGGGAAGGAGAGGATTGAGCAGTTCTTC.

This clone is a singleton in its sample. The chain couples TRBV4-2 to TRBJ1-1, with D tentatively TRBD1 (6 bases). The CDR3 contains 15 residues. Germline loops: CDR1 LGHNA, CDR2 YNFKEQ. The V and J ends lost 0 bases and 6 bases respectively, with 14 bases between them. The DNA of the CDR3 is TGTGCCAGCAGCCAAGAAGTACAGGGAATATCTGAAGCTTTCTTT. Its protein product is CASSQEVQGISEAFF.

CDR3 loop: CASSSQSEAGVEQYF. The CDR3 coding sequence is TGTGCCAGCAGCTCTCAATCGGAGGCCGGGGTGGAGCAGTACTTC. The chain employs TRBV5-6 and TRBJ2-7, with D possibly being TRBD2 (5 bases). With 3 bases removed from V and 7 bases from J, the gap between germline ends came to 20 bases. In germline, CDR1 is SGHDT, CDR2 YYEEEE. The length of the CDR3 is 15 residues.

This chain joins TRBV20-1 and TRBJ1-5; D is undetermined. V was clipped by 6 bases and J by 6 bases, with 6 bases between them. Germline CDR1 is DFQATT and CDR2 is SNEGSKA (reference sequence). CDR3 length: 10 amino acids. CDR3 loop: CSAIVQPQHF. The CDR3 DNA reads TGCAGTGCCATAGTTCAGCCCCAGCATTTT.

The rearrangement uses TRBV9 and TRBJ2-5; 9 nucleotides line up with TRBD2. CDR1 is SGDLS and CDR2 is YYNGEE in the germline V gene. This CDR3 is 16 amino acids long. The trim removed 0 bases at V and 1 base at J, leaving 4 bases unmatched. The CDR3 is CASSVGSGRAQETQYF. CDR3 in DNA: TGTGCCAGCAGCGTAGGTAGCGGGAGAGCCCAAGAGACCCAGTACTTC. Variable domain in full (rest from reference TRBV9 and TRBJ2-5): DSGVTQTPKHLITATGQRVTLRCSPRSGDLSVYWYQQSLDQGLQFLIQYYNGEERAKGNILERFSAQQFPDLHSELNLSSLELGDSALYFCASSVGSGRAQETQYFGPGTRLLVL.

The chain recombines TRBV12-5 with TRBJ2-5; D perhaps matches TRBD2 (7 bases). CDR3 length equals 14 residues. Per the germline V gene, CDR1 is LGHNT and CDR2 is FRNRAP. Trimming pared 3 bases from V and 1 base from J, leaving 9 bases between. The CDR3, as DNA: TGTGCTAGTGGTTTAGGGGGGGCCCAAGAGACCCAGTACTTC. Translated: CASGLGGAQETQYF.

The chain employs TRBV9 and TRBJ1-1; no firm D call. CDR3 size: 15 residues. Trimming took 0 bases from V and 0 from J, leaving 9 bases between them. The germline V gene has CDR1 SGDLS and CDR2 YYNGEE. For the CDR3, the DNA is TGTGCCAGCAGCGTAGGAGGGTTCATGAACACTGAAGCTTTCTTT. Translated, it gives CASSVGGFMNTEAFF.

This chain connects TRBV11-2 to TRBJ2-2; 8 nucleotides match TRBD2. Germline values: CDR1 SGHAT, CDR2 FQNNGV. This CDR3 is 17 amino acids long. J was trimmed by 1 base and V by 2 bases; bases with no gene match: 6. The CDR3 DNA reads as TGTGCCAGCAGCTTAAGGTCTAGCGGGTTGAACACCGGGGAGCTGTTTTTT. Its protein is CASSLRSSGLNTGELFF. Together with reference TRBV11-2 and TRBJ2-2, the CDR3 gives the full variable domain: EAGVAQSPRYKIIEKRQSVAFWCNPISGHATLYWYQQILGQGPKLLIQFQNNGVVDDSQLPKDRFSAERLKGVDSTLKIQPAKLEDSAVYLCASSLRSSGLNTGELFFGEGSRLTVL.

The chain carries TRBV6-5 and TRBJ2-5; a possible D gene is TRBD1 (6 bases). The CDR3 is 14 residues long. The V gene's germline CDR1 is MNHEY and CDR2 SVGAGI. V was cut by 5 bases and J by 3 bases, with 13 bases left in between. For the CDR3, the DNA is TGTGCCAGCAGTGGCTGGGCAGGGGAAGAGACCCAGTACTTC. Translating gives CASSGWAGEETQYF.

The rearrangement joins TRBV2 to TRBJ2-1; unclear D gene. In germline, CDR1 is SNHLY, CDR2 FYNNEI. V was shortened by 6 bases and J by 7 bases, with 19 bases between the two germline ends. CDR3 length: 15 residues. CDR3 sequence reads: CASRLLSANPNEQFF. DNA for the CDR3: TGTGCCAGCAGGCTCCTTAGTGCAAACCCAAATGAGCAGTTCTTC.